This TCR beta chain was sequenced during a study of radiation and T cells in renal cell carcinoma. Time point noted: blood 4 weeks post-SBRT, at nephrectomy. Specified treatment: 15 Gy SBRT to primary tumor, nephrectomy 4 weeks later. Nephrectomy followed 15 Gy stereotactic body radiation by 4 weeks. With V trimmed by 2 bases and J by 7 bases, 12 bases remained unmatched. The CDR3 extends over 16 amino acids. CDR1 and CDR2 (germline): LNHDA, SQIVND (reference sequence). This table comes from immunoSEQ multiplex PCR, and its TCRdb copy is limited to in-frame clones, with some not included. The sample has around 78,000 clones; 80% to 90% are singletons.

This clonotype originated in an older woman with renal cell carcinoma. Sequences were derived from blood, sampled from a patient whose treatment included radiotherapy and nephrectomy. The chain links TRBV19 to TRBJ2-5; 8 bases match TRBD2. In nucleotides, the CDR3 is TGTGCCAGTAGTATAACAGCGGGGGCGAAACGGGGGACCCAGTACTTC. The encoded protein is CASSITAGAKRGTQYF.